The rows below give T cell receptor beta chains drawn from one sample of a study of blood T cell repertoires in COVID-19. The data were produced by immunoSEQ multiplex PCR, yet TCRdb's version contains in-frame clones alone and is incomplete. The table lists roughly 240,000 clones, roughly four fifths of them singletons. The sequenced sample consisted of PBMCs or T cells enriched from blood (not recorded which). Source of these receptors: a woman aged 40 to 50 who had been exposed to COVID-19. Each CDR3 is given with its conserved first and last residue. The D gene is left open where the match is weak. Where a row states a size, it is once, few, many or the class of an expanded clone; other rows omit it.

TRBD1 | - | TRBJ2-7 | TRBV27 | TGTGCCAGCAGTGACCCCGGGGCAGGGGGAAGCGAGCAGTACTTC | CASSDPGAGGSEQYF
- | - | TRBJ2-2 | TRBV19 | TGTGCCAGTAGTATAGGGTCGGGGTACACCGGGGAGCTGTTTTTT | CASSIGSGYTGELFF
TRBD2 | - | TRBJ2-5 | TRBV10-3 | TGTGCCACGATACCGGGACTAGCGGGGGATCGGGAGACCCAGTACTTC | CATIPGLAGDRETQYF
- | - | TRBJ2-7 | TRBV28 | TGTGCCAGCATCCAGGGCCGAGGATCCGGATACGAGCAGTACTTC | CASIQGRGSGYEQYF
- | - | TRBJ2-7 | TRBV12-5 | TGTGCTAGTGGTTCAGACGAGCAGTACTTC | CASGSDEQYF
- | - | TRBJ2-5 | TRBV5-1 | TGCGCCAGCAGCCCAGGGGCCGCAGAGACCCAGTACTTC | CASSPGAAETQYF
TRBD1 | once | TRBJ1-2 | TRBV12-3/TRBV12-4 | TGTGCCAGCAGGCGACAGGGGGCTGGCTACACCTTC | CASRRQGAGYTF
TRBD1 | - | TRBJ2-7 | TRBV7-8 | TGTGCCAGCAGCTTAGGTCTCGGACAGGGGGCCCGAGAGCAGTACTTC | CASSLGLGQGAREQYF
- | medium-sized | TRBJ1-1 | TRBV6-1 | TGTGCCAGCAGTGAAAGGGGGGGCCGGGCTTTCTTT | CASSERGGRAFF
- | - | TRBJ1-4 | TRBV27 | TGTGCCAGCAGTTTCAATTCCCAAGGGGTTCGGGAAAAACTGTTTTTT | CASSFNSQGVREKLFF
- | - | TRBJ1-4 | TRBV7-8 | TGTGCCAGCAGCCTTTTACCCAGAACCCTTGATGAAAAACTGTTTTTT | CASSLLPRTLDEKLFF
- | - | TRBJ2-2 | TRBV24-1 | TGTGCCACCAGTGATACGGGTACCGGGGAGCTGTTTTTT | CATSDTGTGELFF
TRBD1 | once | TRBJ1-1 | TRBV5-1 | TGCGCCAGCAGCTTGGGGGCGGCACAGGGGGCTACTGAAGCTTTCTTT | CASSLGAAQGATEAFF
TRBD2 | - | TRBJ2-1 | TRBV29-1 | TGCAGCGTTGCAAGCGGGAGCGATGAGCAGTTCTTC | CSVASGSDEQFF
- | - | TRBJ1-3 | TRBV5-1 | TGCGCCAGCAGCTTGTGGGGAGGAAGCCCTGGAAACACCATATATTTT | CASSLWGGSPGNTIYF
TRBD1 | - | TRBJ2-6 | TRBV10-3 | TGTGCCATCAGCCCGGGACAGGTCTCTGGGGCCAACGTCCTGACTTTC | CAISPGQVSGANVLTF
- | once | TRBJ1-2 | TRBV21-1 | TGTGCCAGCAGCCCCCCCATGCAGTCTAACTATGGCTACACCTTC | CASSPPMQSNYGYTF
TRBD1 | - | TRBJ1-1 | TRBV28 | TGTGCCAGCTACTGGGACAGTGAAGCTTTCTTT | CASYWDSEAFF
TRBD1 | - | TRBJ1-5 | TRBV19 | TGTGCCAGTCGCGAAACGGGACAGATAAATCAGCCCCAGCATTTT | CASRETGQINQPQHF
- | - | TRBJ1-1 | TRBV5-1 | TGCGCCAGCAGCTTGTACCAAACAGGGAACACTGAAGCTTTCTTT | CASSLYQTGNTEAFF
- | - | TRBJ1-1 | TRBV3-1/TRBV3-2 | TGTGCCAGCAGCCAAGTAGACTTGAACACTGAAGCTTTCTTT | CASSQVDLNTEAFF
- | - | TRBJ1-1 | TRBV5-1 | TGCGCCAGCAGCTTGGACAGGGAGAACACTGAAGCTTTCTTT | CASSLDRENTEAFF
- | - | TRBJ2-1 | TRBV11-2 | TGTGCCAGCAGCTTAGGTCCCAGGGAGTTCTTC | CASSLGPREFF
- | - | TRBJ1-6 | TRBV7-8 | TGTGCCAGCAGCTTATTATCCAATTCACCCCTCCACTTT | CASSLLSNSPLHF
- | - | TRBJ2-7 | TRBV4-3 | TGCGCCAGCAGCCACGCCGGGGGGACACTGGCCTACGAGCAGTACTTC | CASSHAGGTLAYEQYF
- | - | TRBJ1-5 | TRBV5-4 | TGTGCCAGCAGCTTGATCAAATTGATGGGGAGAGGGCAGCCCCAGCATTTT | CASSLIKLMGRGQPQHF
- | - | TRBJ2-7 | TRBV3-1/TRBV3-2 | TGTGCCAGCAGCCAAGCGGGTCCCGTCTACGAGCAGTACTTC | CASSQAGPVYEQYF
- | - | TRBJ1-5 | TRBV6-2/TRBV6-3 | TGTGCCAGCAGTTACTTATCAGGGGATCAGCCCCAGCATTTT | CASSYLSGDQPQHF
TRBD2 | - | TRBJ2-3 | TRBV3-1/TRBV3-2 | TGTGCCAGCAGCCAATTAGCGGGGGGCCGGAGAGATACGCAGTATTTT | CASSQLAGGRRDTQYF
- | - | TRBJ1-2 | TRBV7-2 | TGTGCCAGCAGCCCGGGAGTCCTTTGGGGCTACACCTTC | CASSPGVLWGYTF
- | - | TRBJ1-2 | TRBV2 | TGTGCCAGCAGTGCGCAGAACCAGTATGGCTACACCTTC | CASSAQNQYGYTF
TRBD1 | - | TRBJ2-5 | TRBV5-6 | TGTGCCAGCAGCTTGGGGCCAGGGGGCATCGAGACCCAGTACTTC | CASSLGPGGIETQYF
- | - | TRBJ1-6 | TRBV14 | TGTGCCAGCAGCCAACGCGGGAATTCACCCCTCCACTTT | CASSQRGNSPLHF
TRBD1 | few | TRBJ1-5 | TRBV27 | TGTGCCAGCAGTGTAGACAGGGGGGGCAATCAGCCCCAGCATTTT | CASSVDRGGNQPQHF
TRBD2 | once | TRBJ2-5 | TRBV7-2 | TGTGCCAGCAGCTCTTTACTAGCGGTCCAAGAGACCCAGTACTTC | CASSSLLAVQETQYF
TRBD1 | once | TRBJ1-4 | TRBV6-5 | TGTGCCAGCACCCGAGACAGGGGTGAAAAACTGTTTTTT | CASTRDRGEKLFF
TRBD1 | - | TRBJ2-2 | TRBV7-7 | TGTGCTAGCAGCTTTGGGCAGGGGGCCGGGGAGCTGTTTTTT | CASSFGQGAGELFF
- | - | TRBJ2-7 | TRBV4-1 | TGCGCCAGCAGCCAAGAACCCAGATACTCCTACGAGCAGTACTTC | CASSQEPRYSYEQYF
- | - | TRBJ2-3 | TRBV9 | TGTGCCAGCAGTAGCGCGGGAATTAGCACAGATACGCAGTATTTT | CASSSAGISTDTQYF
TRBD1 | - | TRBJ1-2 | TRBV29-1 | TGCAGCGTTGGGGCCGCAGGGGGTAACTATGGCTACACCTTC | CSVGAAGGNYGYTF
TRBD1 | - | TRBJ1-4 | TRBV18 | TGTGCCAGCTCACCTCTACAGGGGATGTATGAAAAACTGTTTTTT | CASSPLQGMYEKLFF
TRBD1 | - | TRBJ2-5 | TRBV2 | TGTGCCAGCGGGACAGGGTGGGAAGAGACCCAGTACTTC | CASGTGWEETQYF
- | few | TRBJ1-1 | TRBV7-9 | TGTGCCAGCAGACCGATCGACAGGACTTCGAACACTGAAGCTTTCTTT | CASRPIDRTSNTEAFF
- | few | TRBJ1-3 | TRBV19 | TGTGCCAGTAGTGGGGCGCTTGGAAACACCATATATTTT | CASSGALGNTIYF
- | - | TRBJ1-6 | TRBV2 | TGTGCCAGTGCGGGCCACTATTCACCCCTCCACTTT | CASAGHYSPLHF
- | - | TRBJ2-2 | TRBV2 | TGTGCCAGCAGTCGACTTTTTTTTGACCAGGAGGGCGGGGAGCTGTTTTTT | CASSRLFFDQEGGELFF
- | once | TRBJ1-2 | TRBV6-5 | TGTGCCAGCAGTTACTCTACGGGGGGCAACTATGGCTACACCTTC | CASSYSTGGNYGYTF
- | - | TRBJ1-6 | TRBV7-8 | TGTGCCAGCAGCTTAAGGAGACAGTATAATTCACCCCTCCACTTT | CASSLRRQYNSPLHF
- | once | TRBJ1-5 | TRBV19 | TGTGCCAGTAGTATGGCACAGCATAGCAATCAGCCCCAGCATTTT | CASSMAQHSNQPQHF
TRBD1 | few | TRBJ1-4 | TRBV19 | TGTGCCAGTAGTCCGGGACAGGGGTTTGGAACTAATGAAAAACTGTTTTTT | CASSPGQGFGTNEKLFF